This T cell receptor beta chain was obtained from a study of regulatory T cells in long-lasting Graves disease. CDR3-region Arm-PCR and iRepertoire HTBI primers produced the TCR beta libraries. TCRdb fed the multiplex PCR reads into MiXCR, producing one record per CDR3 protein. The sample carries around 400,000 distinct CDR3 sequences, about an eighth recorded once. Time point reported: newly diagnosed GD, antithyroid drugs for less than 3 months. PBMCs provided the RNA from which the TCR library was made. Germline CDR1 and CDR2: SGDLS and YYNGEE. The ends were cut back, 0 bases at V and 0 bases at J, with 4 bases in the middle. The length of the CDR3 is 14 residues. This clonotype was seen only a few times. This sample also appeared in a second study, on T cells in Graves' hyperthyroidism and ophthalmopathy.

Sequences were derived from peripheral blood mononuclear cells (PBMCs), sampled at new diagnosis, from a patient treated with antithyroid drugs. The chain couples TRBV9 to TRBJ1-3, with no clear D. This clonotype was sampled from a woman under 30 with Graves disease. Here the CDR3 DNA reads TGTGCCAGCAGCGTAGAGACCTCTGGAAACACCATATATTTT. This gives the protein CASSVETSGNTIYF.